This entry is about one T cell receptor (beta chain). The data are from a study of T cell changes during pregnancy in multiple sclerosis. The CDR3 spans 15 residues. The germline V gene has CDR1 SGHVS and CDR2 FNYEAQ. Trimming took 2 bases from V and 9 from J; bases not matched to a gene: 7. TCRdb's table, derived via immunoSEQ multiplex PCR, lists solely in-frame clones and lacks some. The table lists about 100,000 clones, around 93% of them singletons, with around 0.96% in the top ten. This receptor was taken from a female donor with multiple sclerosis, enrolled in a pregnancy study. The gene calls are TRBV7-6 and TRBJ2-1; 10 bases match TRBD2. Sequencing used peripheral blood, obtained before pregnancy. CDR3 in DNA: TGTGCCAGCAGCTTACAGCTAGCGGGAGTCAGTGAGCAGTTCTTC. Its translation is CASSLQLAGVSEQFF.